The rows below give T cell receptor beta chains drawn from one sample of a study of beta chain features in type 1 diabetes. The method was immunoSEQ multiplex PCR; TCRdb's version includes in-frame clones alone and lacks a portion of them. This sample carries more than 300,000 clones, approximately 8.2% of them seen once, and the ten largest clones take more than 0.4%. Sequenced material: central memory CD4+ T cells from blood. These receptors came from a woman aged 18 to 35 in good health. Both conserved end residues are trimmed from each CDR3.

TRBJ2-3 | TRBV6-5 | ASSYQGQSTDTQY
TRBJ1-2 | TRBV5-1 | ASSLAGTGAYGYT
TRBJ2-4 | TRBV4-1 | ASSQIGIQY
TRBJ2-5 | TRBV4-3 | ASSLVRETQY
TRBJ2-1 | TRBV7-2 | ASSLAGGDYNEQF
TRBJ2-7 | TRBV10-1 | ASSEGTVGYEQY
TRBJ2-2 | TRBV5-1 | ASSGRTGRATGELF
TRBJ2-5 | TRBV4-3 | ASSRTPAETQY
TRBJ2-4 | TRBV27 | ASSLSGTGGGGAKNIQY
TRBJ2-5 | TRBV4-2 | ASSQDRAGGRTQY
TRBJ2-3 | TRBV7-2 | ASSLSHNTDTQY
TRBJ1-2 | TRBV29-1 | SVLYRDKGYGYT
TRBJ1-4 | TRBV7-9 | ASSNGPSINEKLF
TRBJ2-1 | TRBV18 | ASSPSGNEQF
TRBJ2-5 | TRBV7-9 | ASSLGLAGAETQY
TRBJ2-7 | TRBV9 | ASSVGQGAKQY
TRBJ2-3 | TRBV29-1 | SVEDRGITDTQY
TRBJ2-5 | TRBV5-1 | ASSLERSGTGIGETQY
TRBJ1-1 | TRBV7-9 | ASSSYRDSGAF
TRBJ2-7 | TRBV19 | ASSAQGYEQY
TRBJ2-5 | TRBV27 | ASSLWIRRETQY
TRBJ2-7 | TRBV5-1 | ASSLAADWGYEQY
TRBJ2-2 | TRBV7-9 | ASSSGLADTGELF
TRBJ2-2 | TRBV7-8 | ASSLASAPTGELF
TRBJ2-5 | TRBV5-1 | ASSHLDREETQY
TRBJ2-3 | TRBV2 | ASRRRARDTDTQY
TRBJ2-2 | TRBV18 | ASSPQRTTNTGELF
TRBJ2-5 | TRBV11-2 | ASSLSGLRETQY
TRBJ1-2 | TRBV28 | ASSYALGANYGYT
TRBJ1-5 | TRBV15 | ATSRGGGSQPQH
TRBJ1-6 | TRBV5-6 | ASSFYNSPLH
TRBJ2-5 | TRBV15 | ATSRDLTTKETQY
TRBJ1-5 | TRBV6-5 | ASSYRGEYQPQH
TRBJ2-3 | TRBV29-1 | SVAPSGRGDTQY
TRBJ2-5 | TRBV7-3 | ASSLNGLAETQY
TRBJ2-1 | TRBV2 | ASRIRWSLSNEQF
TRBJ2-1 | TRBV6-6 | ASSPQGAYNEQF
TRBJ2-7 | TRBV6-1 | ASSERGSLYEQY
TRBJ2-7 | TRBV4-3 | ASSQELAGVLEQY
TRBJ2-5 | TRBV18 | ASSPRVLADSGRETQY
TRBJ2-5 | TRBV2 | ASMGTRETQY
TRBJ2-3 | TRBV2 | ASSVRGPRTDTQY
TRBJ1-1 | TRBV28 | ASRPGQGFVAF
TRBJ1-1 | TRBV27 | ASTNLGGGRTEAF